This T cell receptor beta chain was captured in a study of PD-1 blockade in classical Hodgkin lymphoma. Notes on the study in general: CD4+ TCR diversity, unlike CD8+, climbed significantly by C4D1.

About this clone: Its antigen is unidentified.

TCRdb keeps only in-frame clones here, not all; method: immunoSEQ multiplex PCR. Among roughly 20,000 clones listed, about 77% were seen once. Noted time point: cycle 4 day 1 (C4D1), after 6 weeks of nivolumab. Relapse after autologous stem cell transplantation occurred in every patient, and brentuximab vedotin exposure varied. The study recorded best responses of complete response, partial response or progressive disease. Germline V CDR1 and CDR2: SNHLY, FYNNEI. V was shortened by 5 bases and J by 0 bases, with 17 bases between the two germline ends. The CDR3 is made up of 18 amino acids. This TCR was sampled from a human donor with classical Hodgkin lymphoma. The chain has TRBV2 and TRBJ2-6; D unclear. Sequencing used peripheral blood mononuclear cells (PBMCs), obtained before the fourth cycle of nivolumab. CDR3 in amino acids: CASSNSLPLSSGANVLTF. Written as DNA, the CDR3 is TGTGCCAGCAGTAACTCCTTACCTTTAAGCTCTGGGGCCAACGTCCTGACTTTC.